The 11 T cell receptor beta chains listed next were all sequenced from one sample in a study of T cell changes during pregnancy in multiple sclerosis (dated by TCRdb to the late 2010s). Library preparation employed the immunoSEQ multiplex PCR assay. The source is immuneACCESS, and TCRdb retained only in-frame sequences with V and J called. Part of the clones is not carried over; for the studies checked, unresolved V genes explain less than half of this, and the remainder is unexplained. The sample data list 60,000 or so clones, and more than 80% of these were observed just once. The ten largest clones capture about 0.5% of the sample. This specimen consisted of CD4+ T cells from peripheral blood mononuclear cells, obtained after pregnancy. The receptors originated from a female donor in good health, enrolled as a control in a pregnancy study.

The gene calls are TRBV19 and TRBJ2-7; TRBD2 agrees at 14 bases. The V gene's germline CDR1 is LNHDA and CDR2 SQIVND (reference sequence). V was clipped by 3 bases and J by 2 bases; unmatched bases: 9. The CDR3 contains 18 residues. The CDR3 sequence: CASSMKPPGLAGAYEQYF. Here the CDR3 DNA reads TGTGCCAGTAGTATGAAACCCCCGGGACTAGCGGGGGCCTACGAGCAGTACTTC.

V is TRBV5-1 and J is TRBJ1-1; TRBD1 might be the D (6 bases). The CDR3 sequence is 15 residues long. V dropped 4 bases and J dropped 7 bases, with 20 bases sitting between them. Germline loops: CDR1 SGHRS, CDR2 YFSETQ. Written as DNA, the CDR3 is TGCGCCAGCAGCCAGGATTCGGGACAAGGACGTGAAGCTTTCTTT. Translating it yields CASSQDSGQGREAFF.

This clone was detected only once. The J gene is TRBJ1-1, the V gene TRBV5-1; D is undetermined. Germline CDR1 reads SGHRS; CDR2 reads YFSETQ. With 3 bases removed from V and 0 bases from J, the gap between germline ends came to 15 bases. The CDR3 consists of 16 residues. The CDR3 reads CASSSLGGDMNTEAFF. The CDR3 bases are TGCGCCAGCAGCTCCCTAGGCGGGGATATGAACACTGAAGCTTTCTTT.

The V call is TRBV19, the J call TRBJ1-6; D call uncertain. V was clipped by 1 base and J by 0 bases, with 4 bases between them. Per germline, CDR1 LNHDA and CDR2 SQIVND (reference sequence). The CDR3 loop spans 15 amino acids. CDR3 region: CASSIASSYNSPLHF. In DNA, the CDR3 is TGTGCCAGTAGTATAGCGAGCTCCTATAATTCACCCCTCCACTTT.

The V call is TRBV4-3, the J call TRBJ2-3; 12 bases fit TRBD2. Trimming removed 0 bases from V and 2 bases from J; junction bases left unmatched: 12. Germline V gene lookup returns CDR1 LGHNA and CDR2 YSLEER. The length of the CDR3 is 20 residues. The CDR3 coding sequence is TGCGCCAGCAGCCAAGATGTCCTAGCGGGGGGGCCTCTCTACACAGATACGCAGTATTTT. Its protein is CASSQDVLAGGPLYTDTQYF.

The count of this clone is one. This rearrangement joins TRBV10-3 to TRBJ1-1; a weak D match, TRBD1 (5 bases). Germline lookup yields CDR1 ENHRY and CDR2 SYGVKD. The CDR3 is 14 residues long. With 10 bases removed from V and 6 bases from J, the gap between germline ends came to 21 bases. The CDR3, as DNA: TGTGCCAGCAGCAGGGCCCTCGCGGGGTCTGAAGCTTTCTTT. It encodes CASSRALAGSEAFF.

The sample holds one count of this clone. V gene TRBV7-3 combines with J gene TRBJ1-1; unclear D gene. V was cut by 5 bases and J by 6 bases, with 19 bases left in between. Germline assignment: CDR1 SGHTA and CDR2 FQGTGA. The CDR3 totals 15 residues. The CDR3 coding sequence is TGTGCCAGCAGCCCCACCCCCCGGGGAGGTTCTGAAGCTTTCTTT. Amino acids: CASSPTPRGGSEAFF.

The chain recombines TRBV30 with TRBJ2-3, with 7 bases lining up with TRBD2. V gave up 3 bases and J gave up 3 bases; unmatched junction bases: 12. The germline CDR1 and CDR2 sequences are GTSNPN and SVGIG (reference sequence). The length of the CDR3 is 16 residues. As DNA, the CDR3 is TGTGCCTGGAGACCGGGACTACATACAGGAACAGATACGCAGTATTTT. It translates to CAWRPGLHTGTDTQYF.

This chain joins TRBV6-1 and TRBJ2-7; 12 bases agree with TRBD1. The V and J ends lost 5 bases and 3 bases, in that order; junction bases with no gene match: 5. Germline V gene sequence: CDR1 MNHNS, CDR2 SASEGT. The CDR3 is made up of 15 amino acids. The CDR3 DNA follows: TGTGCCAGCAGTTCCGGGACAGGGGGCAGCTACGAGCAGTACTTC. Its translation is CASSSGTGGSYEQYF.

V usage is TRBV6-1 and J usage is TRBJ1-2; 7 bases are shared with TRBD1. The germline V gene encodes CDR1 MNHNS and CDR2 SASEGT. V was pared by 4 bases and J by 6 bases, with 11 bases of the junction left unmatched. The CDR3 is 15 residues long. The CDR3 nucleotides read TGTGCCAGCAGTGTCGTAAGGGGGCCGGGGGATGGCTACACCTTC. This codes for CASSVVRGPGDGYTF.

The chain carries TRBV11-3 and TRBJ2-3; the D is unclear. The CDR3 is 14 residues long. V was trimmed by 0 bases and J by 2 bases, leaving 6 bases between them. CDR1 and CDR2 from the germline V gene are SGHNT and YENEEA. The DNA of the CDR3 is TGTGCCAGCAGCTTAGACTACCACACAGATACGCAGTATTTT. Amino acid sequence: CASSLDYHTDTQYF.